This T cell receptor (beta chain) was identified during a study of cytomegalovirus exposure and HLA in healthy donors. For the study at large: Researchers previously reported finding 90 million to 130 million unique TCR beta sequences from around 200 million T cells. The study, taken as a whole, reports: The analysis excluded some indistinguishable V segments, including TRBV6-2 and TRBV6-3.

In the PCR, 60 Vbeta and 13 Jbeta primers were used. Sequencing was performed with immunoSEQ multiplex PCR; in TCRdb, only in-frame clones are kept and a portion is missing. The table includes 200,000 to 300,000 clones, 82% detected once. Per germline, CDR1 LGHNT and CDR2 FRNRAP. Deletions cut 2 bases from V and 8 bases from J, with 13 bases between. The CDR3 has 14 residues. About this clone: Its antigen is not identified.

The J gene is TRBJ2-4, the V gene TRBV12-5; perhaps TRBD1 as D (5 bases). This receptor was taken from a woman aged 40-49 years in good health and CMV-seropositive. Sequenced material: PBMCs. CDR3 DNA: TGTGCTAGTGGTTTGTTAGGGGTAGGAGACATTCAGTACTTC. It codes for CASGLLGVGDIQYF.